This entry features one T cell receptor (beta chain) sequence. The antigen remains unidentified. These data are taken from a study of PD-1 blockade in classical Hodgkin lymphoma. Sample time point: newly diagnosed, previously untreated cHL patient sample. Isolation of CD8+ T cells from thawed PBMCs used magnetic negative selection. For comparison, PBMCs from newly diagnosed, untreated classical Hodgkin lymphoma were used. Assay: immunoSEQ multiplex PCR; the TCRdb copy retains only in-frame clones and omits some. Of 10,000 or so clones listed, around 86% were seen once; the top ten hold about 15%. Study findings and constraints: The repertoire differences lack a defined cause, possibly disease activity or prior therapy. Reports indicated that newly diagnosed patients had lower baseline TCR diversity than healthy donors did.

Germline V gene sequence: CDR1 SGDLS, CDR2 YYNGEE. The V segment lost 3 bases and the J segment 0 bases; nucleotides outside the gene matches: 8. The CDR3 is 18 amino acids. The sequencing input was CD8+ T cells from blood. This chain joins TRBV9 and TRBJ2-2; TRBD1 aligns across 10 bases. The TCR comes from a human donor with classical Hodgkin lymphoma. The CDR3 coding sequence is TGTGCCAGCAGCGGGTCCCGGGACAGGGGAACGAACACCGGGGAGCTGTTTTTT. Protein sequence: CASSGSRDRGTNTGELFF.